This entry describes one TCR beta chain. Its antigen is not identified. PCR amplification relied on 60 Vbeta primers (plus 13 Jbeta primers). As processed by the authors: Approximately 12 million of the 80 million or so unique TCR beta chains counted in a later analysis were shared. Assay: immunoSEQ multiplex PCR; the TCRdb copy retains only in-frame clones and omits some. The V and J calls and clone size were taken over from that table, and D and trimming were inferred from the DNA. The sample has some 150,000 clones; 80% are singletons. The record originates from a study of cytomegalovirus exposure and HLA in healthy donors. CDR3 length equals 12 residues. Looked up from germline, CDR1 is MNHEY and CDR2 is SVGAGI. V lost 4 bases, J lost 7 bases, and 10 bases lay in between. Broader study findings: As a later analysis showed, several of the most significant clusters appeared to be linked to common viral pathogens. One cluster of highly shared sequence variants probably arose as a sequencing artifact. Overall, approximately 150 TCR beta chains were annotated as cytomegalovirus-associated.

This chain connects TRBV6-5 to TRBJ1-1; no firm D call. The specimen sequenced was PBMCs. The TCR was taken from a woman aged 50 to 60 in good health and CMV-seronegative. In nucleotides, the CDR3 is TGTGCCAGCAGTTGCCGAGAGGGTGAAGCTTTCTTT. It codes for CASSCREGEAFF.